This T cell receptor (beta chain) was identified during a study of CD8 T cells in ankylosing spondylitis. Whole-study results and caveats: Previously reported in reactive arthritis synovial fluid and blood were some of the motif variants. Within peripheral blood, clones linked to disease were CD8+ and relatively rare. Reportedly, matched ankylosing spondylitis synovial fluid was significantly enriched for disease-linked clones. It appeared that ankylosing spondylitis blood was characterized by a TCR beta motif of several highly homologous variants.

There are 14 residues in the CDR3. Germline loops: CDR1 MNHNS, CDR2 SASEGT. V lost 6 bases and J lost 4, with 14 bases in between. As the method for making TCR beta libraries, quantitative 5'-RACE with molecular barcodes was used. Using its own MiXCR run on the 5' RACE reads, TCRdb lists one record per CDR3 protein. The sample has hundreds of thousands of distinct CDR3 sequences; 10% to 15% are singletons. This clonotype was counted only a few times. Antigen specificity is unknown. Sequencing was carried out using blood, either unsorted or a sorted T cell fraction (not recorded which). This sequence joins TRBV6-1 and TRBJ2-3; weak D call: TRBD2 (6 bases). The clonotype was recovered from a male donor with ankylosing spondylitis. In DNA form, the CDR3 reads TGTGCCAGCAGCCCCCAGTCTAGCGCAGATACGCAGTATTTT. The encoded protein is CASSPQSSADTQYF.